This record looks at one T cell receptor (beta chain) sequence and its context. The target antigen is unknown. Trimming removed 7 bases at V and 0 bases at J, with 14 bases between. CDR1 SNHLY and CDR2 FYNNEI come from the germline V gene. CDR3 length: 15 residues. The data are from a study of beta chain features in type 1 diabetes. What was sequenced were expressed TCRB transcripts, since all of the isolated RNA had been reverse transcribed. Assay used: immunoSEQ multiplex PCR; TCRdb lists only in-frame clones, some missing. The sample includes 200,000 to 250,000 clones, less than 35% of them seen just once. Broader study findings: Across patients, naive, central memory and Treg TCRB repertoires exhibited apparently greater similarity than was observed across healthy donors. Type 1 diabetes patients had fewer VDJ junction insertions and more deletions.

Sorted populations were all over 95% pure. The source of this sequence is a man aged 30 to 39 in good health. This sequence joins TRBV2 and TRBJ2-3, with D perhaps matching TRBD1 (5 bases). Sequencing was performed on central memory CD4+ T cells from blood. The CDR3 sequence: CASKERTLSTDTQYF. In DNA form, the CDR3 reads TGTGCCAGCAAGGAAAGGACACTAAGCACAGATACGCAGTATTTT.